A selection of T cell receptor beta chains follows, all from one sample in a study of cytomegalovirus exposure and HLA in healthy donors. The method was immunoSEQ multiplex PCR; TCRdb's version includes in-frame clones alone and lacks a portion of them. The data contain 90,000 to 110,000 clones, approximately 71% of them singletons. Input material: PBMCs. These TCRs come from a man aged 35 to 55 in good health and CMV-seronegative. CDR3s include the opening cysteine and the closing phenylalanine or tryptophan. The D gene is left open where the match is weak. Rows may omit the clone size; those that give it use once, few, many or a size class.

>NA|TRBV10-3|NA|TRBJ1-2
TGTGCCATCAGTGAGTCTCAAGCCGTAGCCCCCCCGGAGGGCTACACCTTC
CAISESQAVAPPEGYTF
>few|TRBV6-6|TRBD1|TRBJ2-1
TGTGCCAGCAGCCCACCCCGACAGGGGGCAAGGGATGAGCAGTTCTTC
CASSPPRQGARDEQFF
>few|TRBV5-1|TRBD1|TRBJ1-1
TGCGCCAGCAGCTTGGCGGGACAGGGGACTGAAGCTTTCTTT
CASSLAGQGTEAFF
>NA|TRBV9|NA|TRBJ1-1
TGTGCCAGCAGCGTAGTGGGCGGGGGGCAGACTGAAGCTTTCTTT
CASSVVGGGQTEAFF
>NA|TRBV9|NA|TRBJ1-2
TGTGCCAGCAGCGTAGGCGCGGGCTATGGCTACACCTTC
CASSVGAGYGYTF
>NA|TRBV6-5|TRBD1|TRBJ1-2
TGTGCCAGCAGTTACGACAGGGGGCAGGATGGCTACACCTTC
CASSYDRGQDGYTF
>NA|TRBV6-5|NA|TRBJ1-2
TGTGCCAGCAGTCCCACGGGAAACAACTATGGCTACACCTTC
CASSPTGNNYGYTF
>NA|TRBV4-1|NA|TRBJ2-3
TGCGCCAGCAGCCTGGAGGGGGCTGCCCAGGATACGCAGTATTTT
CASSLEGAAQDTQYF
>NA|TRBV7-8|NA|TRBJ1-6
TGTGCCAGCAGCTCCGACTCATTTCAATCACCCCTCCACTTT
CASSSDSFQSPLHF
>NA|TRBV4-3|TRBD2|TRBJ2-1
TGCGCCAGCAGCCAAGGATGGGAGCGGGAGGGGAATGAGCAGTTCTTC
CASSQGWEREGNEQFF
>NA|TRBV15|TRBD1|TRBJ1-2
TGTGCCACCAGCAGAACTCGGGACAGGGGAGGCTATGGCTACACCTTC
CATSRTRDRGGYGYTF
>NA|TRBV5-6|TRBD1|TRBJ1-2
TGTGCCAGCAGCCCCGGGACAGGGGGAGCTAACTATGGCTACACCTTC
CASSPGTGGANYGYTF
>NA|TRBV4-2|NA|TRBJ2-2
TGTGCCAGCAGCCCCCTCCTGACCGGGGAGCTGTTTTTT
CASSPLLTGELFF
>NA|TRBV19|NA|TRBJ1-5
TGTGCCAGTACCCGAAGAGACAATAGCAATCAGCCCCAGCATTTT
CASTRRDNSNQPQHF
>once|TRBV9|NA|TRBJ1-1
TGTGCCAGCAGCGTAGGAGCGTCCATGAACACTGAAGCTTTCTTT
CASSVGASMNTEAFF
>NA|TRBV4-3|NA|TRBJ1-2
TGCGTCAGCAGCCAAGTTCAGGGCCCCAATCTTGGCTACACCTTC
CVSSQVQGPNLGYTF
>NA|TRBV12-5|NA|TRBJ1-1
TGTGCTAGTGGTTTTGCAGAGAACACTGAAGCTTTCTTT
CASGFAENTEAFF
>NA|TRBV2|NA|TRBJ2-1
TGTGCCAGCAGTGAAGCGGGGGCATTATACAATGAGCAGTTCTTC
CASSEAGALYNEQFF
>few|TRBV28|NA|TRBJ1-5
TGTGCCAGCCGACACCTGAGTAATCAGCCCCAGCATTTT
CASRHLSNQPQHF
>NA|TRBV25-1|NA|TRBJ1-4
TGTGCCACCCTGACACCTAATGAAAAACTGTTTTTT
CATLTPNEKLFF
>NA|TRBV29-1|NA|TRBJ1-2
TGCAGCGTTGCCGAGAGGGCCCATGGCTACACCTTC
CSVAERAHGYTF
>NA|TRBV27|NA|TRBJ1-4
TGTGCCAGCAGTTTAAGCTGGGGCGCTGGGGAAAAACTGTTTTTT
CASSLSWGAGEKLFF
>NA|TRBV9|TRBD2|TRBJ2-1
TGTGCCAGCAGCGTGGATAGCGGGGGCCTCGAGCAGTTCTTC
CASSVDSGGLEQFF
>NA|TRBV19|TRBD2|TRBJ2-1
TGTGCCAGTAGTACAGGACTAGCGGGGGTTGAGCAGTTCTTC
CASSTGLAGVEQFF
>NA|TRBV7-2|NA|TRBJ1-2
TGTGCCAGCAGCTTACGGGCCAGGGGCGCGGGCTACACCTTC
CASSLRARGAGYTF
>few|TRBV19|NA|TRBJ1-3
TGTGCCAGTATTCCAGGGCCGGGCTCTGGAAACACCATATATTTT
CASIPGPGSGNTIYF
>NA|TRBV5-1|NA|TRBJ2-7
TGCCCCAGGGACACGGTACACTACGAGCAGTACTTC
CPRDTVHYEQYF
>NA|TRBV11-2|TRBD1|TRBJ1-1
TGTGCCAGCAGCCAAGGGACAGGGGGGATGAACACTGAAGCTTTCTTT
CASSQGTGGMNTEAFF
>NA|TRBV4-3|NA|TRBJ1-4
TGCGCCAGCCGAGACAGGTCAGAGGAAAAACTGTTTTTT
CASRDRSEEKLFF
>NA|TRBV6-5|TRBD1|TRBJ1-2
TGTGCCAGCAGTTACTCAGCGGGACAGGCCTATGGCTACACCTTC
CASSYSAGQAYGYTF
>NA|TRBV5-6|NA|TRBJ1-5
TGTGCCAGCAGCTCCCGGGGGGCAGGGGCCCTGGTCCAGCCCCAGCATTTT
CASSSRGAGALVQPQHF
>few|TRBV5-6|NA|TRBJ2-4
TGTGCCAGCAGCTTGGCGGGCCAGGGAATAGCCAAAAACATTCAGTACTTC
CASSLAGQGIAKNIQYF
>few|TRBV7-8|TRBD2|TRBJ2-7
TGTTCCAGCAGCATAACCGGGACTAGCGGGGGCGAGCAGTACTTC
CSSSITGTSGGEQYF
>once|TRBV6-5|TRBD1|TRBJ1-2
TGTGCCAGCAGTCCGACAGGGAAGGATGGCTACACCTTC
CASSPTGKDGYTF
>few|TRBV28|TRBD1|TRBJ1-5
TGTGCCAGCAGTTCGACAGGGTTTCATAGCAATCAGCCCCAGCATTTT
CASSSTGFHSNQPQHF
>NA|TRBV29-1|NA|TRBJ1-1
TGCAGCGTGGGCGTGGGGAGGGCCACTGAAGCTTTCTTT
CSVGVGRATEAFF
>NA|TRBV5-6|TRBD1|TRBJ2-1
TGTGCCAGCAGCAGCGACAGGGGGCCTAATGAGCAGTTCTTC
CASSSDRGPNEQFF
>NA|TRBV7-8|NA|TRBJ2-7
TGTGCCAGCAGCTTAGACAGGGCCGAGCAGTACTTC
CASSLDRAEQYF
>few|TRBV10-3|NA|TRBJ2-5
TGTGCCACCCTCGGGACTTTGGAGGAGACCCAGTACTTC
CATLGTLEETQYF
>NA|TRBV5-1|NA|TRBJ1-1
TGCGCCAGCAGCCCCGAGTCGTTGAACACTGAAGCTTTCTTT
CASSPESLNTEAFF
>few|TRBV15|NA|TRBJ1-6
TGTGCCACCAGCAGAGATGACAGCCCTATAAATTCACCCCTCCACTTT
CATSRDDSPINSPLHF
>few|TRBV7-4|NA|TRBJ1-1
TGTGCCAGCACAGAGGGGAGGGACACTGAAGCTTTCTTT
CASTEGRDTEAFF
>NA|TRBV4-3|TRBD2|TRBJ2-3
TGCGCCAGCAGCCAAGAAGGGACTAGCGGGGATACGCAGTATTTT
CASSQEGTSGDTQYF
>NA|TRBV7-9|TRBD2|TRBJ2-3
TGTGCCAGCAGCTTAGGACTAGCAACAGATACGCAGTATTTT
CASSLGLATDTQYF
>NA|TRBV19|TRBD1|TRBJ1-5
TGTGCCAGTAGTATCGACAGGGGTAATCAGCCCCAGCATTTT
CASSIDRGNQPQHF
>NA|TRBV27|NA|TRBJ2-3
TGTGCCAGCAGTCCCTCGTTTGCGGCAGATACGCAGTATTTT
CASSPSFAADTQYF
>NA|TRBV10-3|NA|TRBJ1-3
TGTGCCGCCGGTCAGGGTGGAAACACCATATATTTT
CAAGQGGNTIYF
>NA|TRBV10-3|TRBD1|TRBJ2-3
TGTGCCATCAGTTGGACAGGGGCAAGCACAGATACGCAGTATTTT
CAISWTGASTDTQYF
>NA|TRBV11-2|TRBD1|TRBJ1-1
TGTGCCAGCAGCTTCGCCGGGACAGGGAACACTGAAGCTTTCTTT
CASSFAGTGNTEAFF
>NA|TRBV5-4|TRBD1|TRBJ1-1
TGTGCCAGCAGGCCGGACAGGGGGCGGACTGAAGCTTTCTTT
CASRPDRGRTEAFF
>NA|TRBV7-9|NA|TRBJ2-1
TGTGCCAGCAGCCCTCGGGGAGGAAAGGTCAATGAGCAGTTCTTC
CASSPRGGKVNEQFF